This is a list of T cell receptor beta chains from one sample in a study of T cell repertoires in cytomegalovirus infection. MiXCR was run by TCRdb on the reads, yielding one entry per CDR3 protein. Here the sample spans 290,000 or so distinct CDR3 sequences, about a tenth being singletons. Sequenced input: PBMCs. The receptors here all came from a human donor in good health (CMV status not recorded). Some clones in this sample may be carry-over from other donors' samples. CDR3s include the opening cysteine and the closing phenylalanine or tryptophan. Each record gives: J gene, D gene, V gene, clone size, CDR3 protein, CDR3 DNA. A D gene is named only where the DNA matches it firmly. Part of the rows lack a size; the others show once, few, many or a class for expanded clones.

J gene: TRBJ1-1; D gene: .; V gene: TRBV28; clone size: few; CDR3 protein: CASSFFGEAFF; CDR3 DNA: TGTGCCAGCAGTTTCTTTGGTGAAGCTTTCTTT
J gene: TRBJ2-1; D gene: .; V gene: TRBV6-6; clone size: many; CDR3 protein: CASGIRDEQFF; CDR3 DNA: TGTGCCAGCGGTATCAGAGATGAGCAGTTCTTC
J gene: TRBJ1-1; D gene: .; V gene: TRBV20-1; clone size: .; CDR3 protein: CSARDRLNTEAFF; CDR3 DNA: TGCAGTGCTAGAGACAGGCTGAACACTGAAGCTTTCTTT
J gene: TRBJ1-2; D gene: TRBD1; V gene: TRBV28; clone size: few; CDR3 protein: CASSAPGQGRVGYTF; CDR3 DNA: TGTGCCAGCAGTGCACCGGGACAGGGGCGGGTAGGCTACACCTTC
J gene: TRBJ2-7; D gene: .; V gene: TRBV5-1; clone size: many; CDR3 protein: CASRKGELYEQYF; CDR3 DNA: TGCGCCAGCAGAAAGGGGGAGTTGTACGAGCAGTACTTC
J gene: TRBJ2-3; D gene: TRBD2; V gene: TRBV18; clone size: few; CDR3 protein: CASSTTTGGGPTTSTDTQYF; CDR3 DNA: TGTGCCAGCTCAACTACCACCGGCGGGGGGCCGACTACTAGCACAGATACGCAGTATTTT
J gene: TRBJ1-1; D gene: .; V gene: TRBV29-1; clone size: many; CDR3 protein: CSVEFPTEHMNTEAFF; CDR3 DNA: TGCAGCGTTGAATTCCCAACCGAGCACATGAACACTGAAGCTTTCTTT
J gene: TRBJ1-2; D gene: .; V gene: TRBV12-3/TRBV12-4; clone size: many; CDR3 protein: CASSSTVNYGYTF; CDR3 DNA: TGTGCCAGCAGCTCGACAGTTAACTATGGCTACACCTTC
J gene: TRBJ2-5; D gene: .; V gene: TRBV9; clone size: few; CDR3 protein: CASSVDLAGRSETQYF; CDR3 DNA: TGTGCCAGCAGCGTTGATTTAGCAGGGCGATCAGAGACCCAGTACTTC
J gene: TRBJ2-1; D gene: TRBD2; V gene: TRBV28; clone size: many; CDR3 protein: CASRGSGGAFEQFF; CDR3 DNA: TGTGCCAGCAGGGGGAGCGGGGGGGCCTTTGAGCAGTTCTTC
J gene: TRBJ2-3; D gene: TRBD2; V gene: TRBV12-3/TRBV12-4; clone size: .; CDR3 protein: CASSFSGTSTDTQYF; CDR3 DNA: TGTGCCAGCAGTTTCAGCGGGACCAGCACAGATACGCAGTATTTT
J gene: TRBJ1-1; D gene: .; V gene: TRBV7-2; clone size: many; CDR3 protein: CASSLGFGFEAFF; CDR3 DNA: TGTGCCAGCAGCTTGGGGTTCGGATTTGAAGCTTTCTTT
J gene: TRBJ2-2; D gene: .; V gene: TRBV11-3; clone size: .; CDR3 protein: CASSLGKVTGELFF; CDR3 DNA: TGTGCCAGCAGCTTAGGCAAGGTCACCGGGGAGCTGTTTTTT
J gene: TRBJ2-5; D gene: .; V gene: TRBV13; clone size: .; CDR3 protein: CASNNWGQETQYF; CDR3 DNA: TGTGCCAGTAATAATTGGGGGCAAGAGACCCAGTACTTC
J gene: TRBJ1-2; D gene: .; V gene: TRBV7-9; clone size: many; CDR3 protein: CASSFRDTNYGYTF; CDR3 DNA: TGTGCCAGCAGCTTCCGGGACACCAACTATGGCTACACCTTC
J gene: TRBJ2-3; D gene: TRBD2; V gene: TRBV5-5; clone size: once; CDR3 protein: CASSLGWEGTDTQYF; CDR3 DNA: TGTGCCAGCAGCTTGGGGTGGGAGGGAACAGATACGCAGTATTTT
J gene: TRBJ1-1; D gene: .; V gene: TRBV7-3; clone size: few; CDR3 protein: CASSSLGGNTEAFF; CDR3 DNA: TGTGCCAGCAGTTCTCTAGGGGGGAACACTGAAGCTTTCTTT
J gene: TRBJ1-5; D gene: .; V gene: TRBV7-8; clone size: many; CDR3 protein: CASSLAETDQPQHF; CDR3 DNA: TGTGCCAGCAGCTTAGCCGAGACAGATCAGCCCCAGCATTTT
J gene: TRBJ2-1; D gene: TRBD1; V gene: TRBV9; clone size: few; CDR3 protein: CASSAGTGVFNEQFF; CDR3 DNA: TGTGCCAGCAGCGCTGGGACAGGGGTTTTCAATGAGCAGTTCTTC
J gene: TRBJ2-4; D gene: .; V gene: TRBV6-5; clone size: many; CDR3 protein: CASSYSPTTFIQYF; CDR3 DNA: TGTGCCAGCAGTTACTCTCCTACCACTTTCATTCAGTACTTC
J gene: TRBJ1-1; D gene: TRBD1; V gene: TRBV28; clone size: many; CDR3 protein: CASSRRGPERKAFF; CDR3 DNA: TGTGCCAGCAGCCGCAGGGGGCCAGAGAGAAAAGCTTTCTTT
J gene: TRBJ2-1; D gene: .; V gene: TRBV6-2/TRBV6-3; clone size: many; CDR3 protein: CASSRTVGSYNEQFF; CDR3 DNA: TGTGCCAGCAGTAGGACCGTCGGCTCCTACAATGAGCAGTTCTTC
J gene: TRBJ2-3; D gene: TRBD2; V gene: TRBV20-1; clone size: few; CDR3 protein: CSARKLAGATDTQYF; CDR3 DNA: TGCAGTGCTAGGAAACTAGCGGGGGCCACAGATACGCAGTATTTT
J gene: TRBJ2-1; D gene: TRBD1; V gene: TRBV7-9; clone size: .; CDR3 protein: CASSTGQPYNEQFF; CDR3 DNA: TGTGCCAGCAGCACGGGACAGCCCTACAATGAGCAGTTCTTC
J gene: TRBJ2-3; D gene: TRBD2; V gene: TRBV5-5; clone size: many; CDR3 protein: CASSHAGGARTDTQYF; CDR3 DNA: TGTGCCAGCAGCCATGCGGGGGGGGCTCGCACAGATACGCAGTATTTT
J gene: TRBJ1-1; D gene: .; V gene: TRBV12-5; clone size: many; CDR3 protein: CASGLERGNTEAFF; CDR3 DNA: TGTGCTAGTGGTTTGGAGCGAGGGAACACTGAAGCTTTCTTT
J gene: TRBJ2-3; D gene: TRBD2; V gene: TRBV7-2; clone size: many; CDR3 protein: CASSSMGGGTDTQYF; CDR3 DNA: TGTGCCAGCAGCTCCATGGGGGGGGGGACAGATACGCAGTATTTT
J gene: TRBJ2-1; D gene: TRBD2; V gene: TRBV20-1; clone size: .; CDR3 protein: CSARGQRGDNEQFF; CDR3 DNA: TGCAGTGCTAGGGGCCAGCGGGGGGACAATGAGCAGTTCTTC
J gene: TRBJ2-5; D gene: .; V gene: TRBV5-5; clone size: many; CDR3 protein: CASSLVVAETQYF; CDR3 DNA: TGTGCCAGCAGCTTGGTTGTAGCGGAGACCCAGTACTTC
J gene: TRBJ2-2; D gene: TRBD1; V gene: TRBV7-3; clone size: many; CDR3 protein: CASTPTGTNTGELFF; CDR3 DNA: TGTGCCAGCACCCCGACAGGGACGAACACCGGGGAGCTGTTTTTT
J gene: TRBJ2-5; D gene: .; V gene: TRBV5-1; clone size: many; CDR3 protein: CASSYAGSQETQYF; CDR3 DNA: TGCGCCAGCAGCTACGCGGGATCCCAAGAGACCCAGTACTTC
J gene: TRBJ1-6; D gene: .; V gene: TRBV28; clone size: .; CDR3 protein: CASSRPRDRYNSPLHF; CDR3 DNA: TGTGCCAGCAGTCGACCGAGGGACCGATATAATTCACCCCTCCACTTT
J gene: TRBJ2-2; D gene: TRBD2; V gene: TRBV7-2; clone size: many; CDR3 protein: CASRKLAGGLTGELFF; CDR3 DNA: TGTGCCAGCAGAAAACTAGCGGGGGGGCTTACCGGGGAGCTGTTTTTT
J gene: TRBJ2-1; D gene: TRBD2; V gene: TRBV20-1; clone size: few; CDR3 protein: CSARDVSGGARLNEQFF; CDR3 DNA: TGCAGTGCTAGAGATGTTAGCGGGGGGGCCCGTTTGAATGAGCAGTTCTTC
J gene: TRBJ2-5; D gene: TRBD1; V gene: TRBV29-1; clone size: many; CDR3 protein: CSAATGPETQYF; CDR3 DNA: TGCAGCGCCGCGACAGGGCCAGAGACCCAGTACTTC
J gene: TRBJ1-6; D gene: TRBD1; V gene: TRBV28; clone size: .; CDR3 protein: CASSDSGTGDSPLHF; CDR3 DNA: TGTGCCAGCAGTGATAGCGGGACAGGGGATTCACCCCTCCACTTT
J gene: TRBJ1-2; D gene: .; V gene: TRBV20-1; clone size: many; CDR3 protein: CSARSPREGGYTF; CDR3 DNA: TGCAGTGCTCGGTCCCCCAGGGAAGGTGGCTACACCTTC
J gene: TRBJ2-1; D gene: .; V gene: TRBV2; clone size: many; CDR3 protein: CASRRQFSYNEQFF; CDR3 DNA: TGTGCCAGCAGAAGACAGTTCTCTTACAATGAGCAGTTCTTC
J gene: TRBJ2-2; D gene: .; V gene: TRBV28; clone size: many; CDR3 protein: CASSSPGPRRAGELFF; CDR3 DNA: TGTGCCAGCAGTTCGCCGGGGCCTCGGCGGGCCGGGGAGCTGTTTTTT
J gene: TRBJ2-3; D gene: TRBD2; V gene: TRBV6-5; clone size: many; CDR3 protein: CASRSIAGGRTDTQYF; CDR3 DNA: TGTGCCAGCAGGTCTATAGCGGGGGGGCGGACAGATACGCAGTATTTT
J gene: TRBJ2-1; D gene: .; V gene: TRBV7-9; clone size: many; CDR3 protein: CASSLRLGNEQFF; CDR3 DNA: TGTGCCAGCAGCTTACGGCTGGGCAATGAGCAGTTCTTC
J gene: TRBJ1-5; D gene: .; V gene: TRBV7-9; clone size: many; CDR3 protein: CASSLVGSNQPQHF; CDR3 DNA: TGTGCCAGCAGCTTAGTCGGCAGCAATCAGCCCCAGCATTTT
J gene: TRBJ2-2; D gene: .; V gene: TRBV7-9; clone size: many; CDR3 protein: CASSPYPGNTGELFF; CDR3 DNA: TGTGCCAGCAGCCCCTACCCGGGGAACACCGGGGAGCTGTTTTTT
J gene: TRBJ2-5; D gene: .; V gene: TRBV7-9; clone size: many; CDR3 protein: CASSFPDNQETQYF; CDR3 DNA: TGTGCCAGCAGCTTCCCGGACAACCAAGAGACCCAGTACTTC
J gene: TRBJ2-1; D gene: .; V gene: TRBV20-1; clone size: many; CDR3 protein: CSARDIGDEQFF; CDR3 DNA: TGCAGTGCTAGAGATATAGGCGATGAGCAGTTCTTC